This TCR beta chain was identified during a study of blood T cell repertoires in COVID-19. Germline V gene sequence: CDR1 LNHDA, CDR2 SQIVND (reference sequence). The CDR3 runs to 14 residues. V lost 2 bases and J 5 bases, leaving 9 bases between the germline ends. Measured with immunoSEQ multiplex PCR; TCRdb has only the in-frame clones, and not every one. Among about 460,000 clones listed, 75% to 90% were seen once. The clonotype comes from an older woman who had recovered from COVID-19. Sequencing was performed on PBMCs or T cells enriched from blood (not recorded which). This chain joins TRBV19 and TRBJ2-2; D is possibly TRBD1 (6 bases). The CDR3 reads CASSITGMTGELFF. CDR3 nucleotide sequence: TGTGCCAGTAGTATAACAGGGATGACCGGGGAGCTGTTTTTT.